The 11 T cell receptor beta chains reported below all come from one sample, sequenced in a study of human T cells and chemical hapten exposure. Documented time point: patch test 1, 2 weeks after DPC sensitization. Specified treatment: therapeutic diphenylcyclopropenone sensitization with weekly scalp DPC. TCRdb ran MiXCR on the RACE reads and lists one entry per CDR3 protein. Of tens of thousands of distinct CDR3 sequences listed, approximately 11% were seen once; the top ten hold around 4%. The sequencing used whole blood, collected in connection with sensitization to the hapten diphenylcyclopropenone (DPC). These receptors were taken from a woman in her forties or fifties with alopecia areata. Some clones in this sample may be carry-over from other donors' samples.

In this sample, this clonotype turned up many times. V gene TRBV28 combines with J gene TRBJ2-5, with D uncertain. CDR3 length: 13 amino acids. V dropped 6 bases and J dropped 4 bases, with 12 bases sitting between them. The V gene's germline CDR1 is MDHEN and CDR2 SYDVKM. The CDR3: CASRSPPGETQYF. CDR3 bases: TGTGCCAGCAGGTCTCCACCCGGAGAGACCCAGTACTTC.

Here the CDR3 DNA reads TGTGCCAGCAGCCCCTTTCGACTAGCGGGAGGGAACAATGAGCAGTTCTTC. Its translation is CASSPFRLAGGNNEQFF. The rearrangement uses TRBV2 and TRBJ2-1, with 14 bases matching TRBD2. The V and J ends lost 6 bases and 5 bases, in that order; junction bases with no gene match: 9. Germline loops: CDR1 SNHLY, CDR2 FYNNEI. The length of the CDR3 is 17 residues.

The genes are TRBV7-6 and TRBJ2-2; TRBD1 matches at 7 bases. Germline CDR1 SGHVS, CDR2 FNYEAQ. The CDR3 covers 16 residues. V trimming: 6 bases; J trimming: 0 bases; junction bases outside the gene matches: 7. The CDR3 sequence: CASSYRQGANTGELFF. The DNA for the CDR3 is TGTGCCAGCAGTTATAGACAGGGAGCGAACACCGGGGAGCTGTTTTTT.

The rearrangement joins TRBV15 to TRBJ1-4; no clear D. The germline V gene has CDR1 LNHNV and CDR2 YYDKDF (reference sequence). V lost 5 bases and J lost 7, with 14 bases in between. The CDR3 has 14 amino acids. The CDR3 sequence: CATSSRTVGEKLFF. The CDR3 DNA follows: TGTGCCACCAGCTCACGGACGGTCGGTGAAAAACTGTTTTTT.

This rearrangement joins TRBV11-1 to TRBJ1-1, with 7 bases fitting TRBD1. This CDR3 contains 14 residues. Germline CDR1 reads SGHAT; CDR2 reads FQDESV (reference sequence). J was trimmed by 6 bases and V by 5 bases; bases with no gene match: 9. This chain's CDR3 is CASSDRAMGAEAFF. CDR3 sequence (DNA): TGTGCCAGCAGCGACAGGGCCATGGGGGCTGAAGCTTTCTTT.

This clonotype was seen a handful of times. This chain uses TRBV20-1 with TRBJ2-5, with D possibly matching TRBD1 (6 bases). V was pared by 0 bases and J by 0 bases, with 14 bases between. From germline, CDR1 is DFQATT and CDR2 SNEGSKA (reference sequence). CDR3 length: 16 amino acids. CDR3 sequence: CSARDALTGNQETQYF. CDR3 DNA: TGCAGTGCTAGAGATGCGCTAACAGGGAACCAAGAGACCCAGTACTTC.

V is TRBV20-1 and J is TRBJ2-7; D gene uncertain. V gave up 6 bases and J gave up 7 bases, with 22 bases separating them. The CDR3 is 14 amino acids. Germline-derived CDR1 and CDR2 are DFQATT and SNEGSKA (reference sequence). As DNA, the CDR3 is TGCAGTGCCACCGGTGGGCACATTTTCGGAGAGCAGTACTTC. Translating gives CSATGGHIFGEQYF.

The rearrangement joins TRBV5-4 to TRBJ2-7; 9 bases are a match to TRBD2. The germline CDR1 and CDR2 sequences are SGHNT and YYREEE (reference sequence). The CDR3 sequence is 16 residues long. Trimming at V came to 0 bases and at J to 0 bases, leaving 4 bases not matched to a gene. The DNA of the CDR3 is TGTGCCAGCAGCTTGGGGAGCGGGAGGTCCTCCTACGAGCAGTACTTC. It codes for CASSLGSGRSSYEQYF.

The chain carries TRBV7-9 and TRBJ1-2; 7 positions agree with TRBD1. V was clipped by 3 bases and J by 1 base; unmatched bases: 8. The CDR3 is 16 amino acids. The germline V gene has CDR1 SEHNR and CDR2 FQNEAQ (reference sequence). CDR3 bases: TGTGCCAGCAGCTTGCTAGACAGGGAAGTTAACTATGGCTACACCTTC. It is translated as CASSLLDREVNYGYTF.

V is TRBV7-9 and J is TRBJ1-2, with a weak D call TRBD1 (6 bases). Germline V CDR1 and CDR2: SEHNR, FQNEAQ (reference sequence). V gave up 11 bases and J gave up 8 bases, with 18 bases separating them. The CDR3 extends over 12 amino acids. CDR3 sequence (DNA): TGTGCCGGGCAGGACAGTACATGGGGCTACACCTTC. Its protein product is CAGQDSTWGYTF.

This clonotype was counted at least ten times. This chain uses TRBV27 with TRBJ1-1; no definite D call. The CDR3 runs to 17 residues. V dropped 8 bases and J dropped 1 base, with 23 bases sitting between them. The germline V gene has CDR1 MNHEY and CDR2 SMNVEV (reference sequence). CDR3 sequence (DNA): TGTGCCAGCCCTACTCCCCATGCGGGGTCCGGGAACACTGAAGCTTTCTTT. Translating it yields CASPTPHAGSGNTEAFF.